The 8 T cell receptor beta chains listed next were all sequenced from one sample in a study of T cells expressing NK-cell markers. TCRdb reprocessed the 5' RACE reads and keeps a single row for each CDR3 protein, giving no DNA. The sample includes roughly 300,000 distinct CDR3 sequences. The sample was blood T cells: a sorted CD56 or NKG2C T cell subset, CD4+ or CD8+ T cells, or bulk PBMC T cells (not recorded which). All receptors derive from a woman aged 18-69 years in good health.

The chain is built from TRBV20-1 and TRBJ2-7; no DNA is available, so the TRBD1 call from TCRdb remains unchecked. This CDR3 contains 15 residues. Germline-derived CDR1 and CDR2 are DFQATT and SNEGSKA (reference sequence). This CDR3 is CSARDGGTGGHEQYF.

CDR3 sequence reads: CASSFNPPLETQYF. This chain joins TRBV5-1 and TRBJ2-5; TCRdb selects TRBD2, and the lack of DNA leaves this call unchecked. This CDR3 has 14 amino acids. Germline values: CDR1 SGHRS, CDR2 YFSETQ.

The chain couples TRBV7-7 to TRBJ2-2; TCRdb's D call, TRBD2, is unchecked because there is no DNA. Germline V gene data show CDR1 as SSHAT and CDR2 as FNYEAQ (reference sequence). The CDR3 has 16 amino acids. CDR3 residues: CASSPYSAGYTGELFF.

The chain is built from TRBV7-2 and TRBJ2-1; TCRdb outputs TRBD2, but without DNA this stays unchecked. The V gene's germline CDR1 is SGHTA and CDR2 FQGNSA. The CDR3 contains 16 residues. The chain's CDR3 is CASSLRQGLSYNEQFF.

This chain links TRBV11-2 with TRBJ2-1; the TCRdb D gene call, TRBD2, has no DNA to confirm it. Germline loops: CDR1 SGHAT, CDR2 FQNNGV. The CDR3 is 13 residues long. The CDR3 region is CASSLLASVEQFF.

The V and J genes are TRBV7-2 and TRBJ1-2; no DNA is available, so the TRBD1 call from TCRdb remains unchecked. The CDR3 runs 16 residues. Germline V gene lookup returns CDR1 SGHTA and CDR2 FQGNSA. CDR3 amino acids: CASSLASQGADYGYTF.

The V and J genes are TRBV3-1 and TRBJ1-6; without DNA, the TCRdb call of TRBD1 cannot be checked. The CDR3 totals 13 residues. In germline, CDR1 is LGHDT, CDR2 YNNKEL (reference sequence). The CDR3 here is CASMGGSGSPLHF.

This chain connects TRBV6-1 to TRBJ2-1; no DNA is available, so the TRBD2 call from TCRdb remains unchecked. Per germline, CDR1 MNHNS and CDR2 SASEGT. This CDR3 has 14 amino acids. The CDR3 sequence is CASGRLAGALEQFF.